Shown below are 19 T cell receptor beta chains from a single sample sequenced in a study of T cell responses to AZD1222 COVID-19 vaccine. Assay: immunoSEQ multiplex PCR; the TCRdb copy retains only in-frame clones and omits some. The table records about 150,000 clones, 85% to 95% of them present only once. Sequencing used peripheral blood, obtained on day 0 of AZD1222 vaccination. Receptors originate from an adult in good health.

This sequence joins TRBV7-9 and TRBJ1-1; possibly TRBD1 for D (5 bases). This CDR3 spans 14 amino acids. The germline gives CDR1 SEHNR, CDR2 FQNEAQ (reference sequence). Trimming left V 6 bases short and J 5 bases short, with 16 bases between. CDR3 region: CASRKDTEGTEAFF. CDR3 in DNA: TGTGCCAGCAGAAAAGACACGGAGGGGACTGAAGCTTTCTTT.

This rearrangement joins TRBV29-1 to TRBJ2-5; D remains ambiguous. The germline V gene has CDR1 SQVTM and CDR2 ANQGSEA. The CDR3 is 13 amino acids. The germline V and J ends were trimmed by 4 bases and 4 bases, with 13 bases remaining between them. The CDR3 spells CSVAQDGSETQYF. In DNA, the CDR3 is TGCAGCGTTGCCCAGGACGGATCAGAGACCCAGTACTTC.

The V call is TRBV7-9, the J call TRBJ2-2, with 7 bases fitting TRBD1. The ends lost 7 bases at V and 4 bases at J; junction bases unmatched: 6. CDR3 length: 14 residues. Germline assignment: CDR1 SEHNR and CDR2 FQNEAQ (reference sequence). The CDR3 DNA reads TGTGCCAGCACTACAGGGGACCGCACCGGGGAGCTGTTTTTT. Its protein product is CASTTGDRTGELFF.

The rearrangement joins TRBV7-9 to TRBJ1-3; D not certain. Trimming took off 4 bases at V and 2 bases at J, with 6 bases between the two ends. The CDR3 consists of 13 residues. Germline V gives CDR1 SEHNR, CDR2 FQNEAQ (reference sequence). Here the CDR3 DNA reads TGTGCCAGCAGCTATGGACCTGGAAACACCATATATTTT. Amino acid sequence: CASSYGPGNTIYF.

The chain employs TRBV5-1 and TRBJ1-3, with D maybe TRBD1 (6 bases). V dropped 0 bases and J dropped 0 bases, with 16 bases sitting between them. This CDR3 contains 18 residues. Germline V gene sequence: CDR1 SGHRS, CDR2 YFSETQ. The CDR3 reads CASSLDLLGQISGNTIYF. The CDR3 bases are TGCGCCAGCAGCTTGGACCTCCTCGGACAGATCTCTGGAAACACCATATATTTT.

The CDR3 DNA sequence: TGTGCCAGCAGCGCGGGACTAGCGGGAGTAAACATTCAGTACTTC. It codes for CASSAGLAGVNIQYF. The J gene is TRBJ2-4, the V gene TRBV7-2; 14 bases match TRBD2. Trimming cost V 5 bases and J 6 bases; bases outside gene matches: 3. Germline V gene data show CDR1 as SGHTA and CDR2 as FQGNSA. This CDR3 contains 15 residues.

This chain uses TRBV11-2 with TRBJ2-7, with 7 bases identical to TRBD1. V shed 1 base and J 3 bases; nucleotides not matched to a gene: 12. Germline CDR1 is SGHAT and CDR2 is FQNNGV. CDR3 length equals 17 residues. The CDR3 DNA is TGTGCCAGCAGCTTAGGAGGGGGCGCACGGGCTGGCTACGAGCAGTACTTC. It codes for CASSLGGGARAGYEQYF.

This rearrangement joins TRBV3-1 (or the pseudogene TRBV3-2) to TRBJ2-1; D may match TRBD1 or TRBD2 (5 bases each). In germline, CDR1 is LGHDT, CDR2 YNNKEL (reference sequence). The CDR3 covers 17 residues. The ends were cut back, 0 bases at V and 6 bases at J, with 18 bases in the middle. CDR3 nucleotide sequence: TGTGCCAGCAGCCAAGAGCAGTTTTTGGGTGGGACCAATGAGCAGTTCTTC. It codes for CASSQEQFLGGTNEQFF.

This clone occurred once. This chain's CDR3 is CASSDGLASGELFF. The CDR3 DNA reads as TGTGCCAGCAGCGATGGACTAGCGTCCGGGGAGCTGTTTTTT. The V call is TRBV9, the J call TRBJ2-2, with 9 bases identical to TRBD2. V gave up 3 bases and J gave up 6 bases; unmatched junction bases: 3. CDR3 length equals 14 residues. Germline values: CDR1 SGDLS, CDR2 YYNGEE.

About this clone: Other DNA variants within this sample encode the same CDR3. The chain employs TRBV5-4 and TRBJ2-1; 8 bases fit TRBD2. In germline, CDR1 is SGHNT, CDR2 YYREEE (reference sequence). This CDR3 spans 13 amino acids. The ends lost 4 bases at V and 6 bases at J; junction bases unmatched: 3. The DNA of the CDR3 is TGTGCCAGCAGCCTACGGGGGGGCAATGAGCAGTTCTTC. Protein product: CASSLRGGNEQFF.

This clone was seen a single time. This chain uses TRBV30 with TRBJ1-3; D gene uncertain. The CDR3 is 16 residues long. The germline V gene encodes CDR1 GTSNPN and CDR2 SVGIG (reference sequence). V gave up 2 bases and J gave up 7 bases, with 21 bases separating them. CDR3 bases: TGTGCCTGGAGTCCGGGGTCATCACCGTCCGGTAACACCATATATTTT. Its protein product is CAWSPGSSPSGNTIYF.

The chain links TRBV6-2 or TRBV6-3 to TRBJ1-5; no firm D call. This CDR3 is built from 14 residues. V dropped 4 bases and J dropped 0 bases, with 7 bases sitting between them. Germline V CDR1 and CDR2: MNHEY, SVGEGT. The CDR3 DNA is TGTGCCAGCAGTTGGCGGGATAGCAATCAGCCCCAGCATTTT. Protein: CASSWRDSNQPQHF.

This chain uses TRBV3-1 (or the pseudogene TRBV3-2) with TRBJ1-3; no clear D gene. The V end lost 6 bases, the J end lost 0 bases, and 12 bases lay between the germline ends. CDR3 length: 15 residues. Germline-derived CDR1 and CDR2 are LGHDT and YNNKEL (reference sequence). The chain's CDR3 is CASSTTRSSGNTIYF. The CDR3 nucleotides read TGTGCCAGCAGTACCACCAGAAGCTCTGGAAACACCATATATTTT.

The chain has TRBV11-2 and TRBJ2-5; no clear D. This CDR3 region has 15 residues. Germline CDR1 and CDR2: SGHAT and FQNNGV. Trimming shortened V by 1 base and J by 0 bases, and 9 bases separated the two germline ends. The CDR3 reads CASSLAWSNQETQYF. DNA for the CDR3: TGTGCCAGCAGCTTAGCATGGTCAAACCAAGAGACCCAGTACTTC. The variable domain in full, with the rest retrieved from reference TRBV11-2 and TRBJ2-5, is EAGVAQSPRYKIIEKRQSVAFWCNPISGHATLYWYQQILGQGPKLLIQFQNNGVVDDSQLPKDRFSAERLKGVDSTLKIQPAKLEDSAVYLCASSLAWSNQETQYFGPGTRLLVL.

The gene calls are TRBV28 and TRBJ1-2, with no clear D. The germline V gene encodes CDR1 MDHEN and CDR2 SYDVKM. The CDR3 is made up of 12 amino acids. With 11 bases removed from V and 5 bases from J, the gap between germline ends came to 15 bases. The CDR3 protein is CAAGRALYGYTF. CDR3 nucleotide sequence: TGTGCCGCCGGAAGAGCGCTTTATGGCTACACCTTC.

The chain joins TRBV7-9 to TRBJ2-1; the D is unclear. The CDR3 runs 13 residues. CDR1 and CDR2 (germline): SEHNR, FQNEAQ (reference sequence). V was shortened by 0 bases and J by 6 bases, with 6 bases between the two germline ends. CDR3 in DNA: TGTGCCAGCAGCTTAGCCGGCGTCAATGAGCAGTTCTTC. This codes for CASSLAGVNEQFF.

The genes are TRBV11-1 and TRBJ2-2; possible D gene TRBD2, 5 bases. This CDR3 is 13 amino acids long. From germline, CDR1 is SGHAT and CDR2 FQDESV (reference sequence). V was trimmed by 2 bases and J by 5 bases, leaving 6 bases between them. In nucleotides, the CDR3 is TGTGCCAGCAGCTTATGGAGGACCGGGGAGCTGTTTTTT. Translated: CASSLWRTGELFF.

The chain joins TRBV27 to TRBJ1-2; D gene unclear. The germline gives CDR1 MNHEY, CDR2 SMNVEV (reference sequence). There are 14 residues in the CDR3. The ends were cut back, 5 bases at V and 8 bases at J, with 18 bases in the middle. CDR3 sequence: CASSRTGPSGGYTF. The CDR3 DNA reads as TGTGCCAGCAGTAGGACCGGGCCCTCGGGGGGCTACACCTTC.

J is TRBJ2-7 and V is TRBV7-8; 12 nucleotides agree with TRBD1. The junction had 3 bases not matched to a gene; V was cut back by 5 bases and J by 4 bases. The CDR3 runs to 14 residues. Germline loops: CDR1 SGHVS, CDR2 FQNEAQ. The CDR3, as DNA: TGTGCCAGCAGCCGGGGACAGGGGGCTTACGAGCAGTACTTC. Translated, it gives CASSRGQGAYEQYF.